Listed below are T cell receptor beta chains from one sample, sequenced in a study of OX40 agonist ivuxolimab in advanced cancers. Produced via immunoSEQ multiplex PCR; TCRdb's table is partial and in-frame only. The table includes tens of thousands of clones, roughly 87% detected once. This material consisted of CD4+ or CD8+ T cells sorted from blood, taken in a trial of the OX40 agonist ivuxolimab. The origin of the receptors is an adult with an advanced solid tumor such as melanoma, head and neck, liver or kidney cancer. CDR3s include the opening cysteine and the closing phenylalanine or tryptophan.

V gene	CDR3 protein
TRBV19	CARPRLGACTDTQYF
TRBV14	CASSPLGQGAAYEQYF
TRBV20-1	CSHRKGGAITF
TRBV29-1	CSVETGTGANEQYF
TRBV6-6	CASSYSSWAFF
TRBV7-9	CASSLAVLYPGKNYGYTF
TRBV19	CASSLDPDRTRYEQYF
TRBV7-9	CASTLPPGPYNEQFF
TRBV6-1	CASSGYNTEAFF
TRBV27	CASSPNLQYEQYF
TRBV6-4	CASSAGQNTEAFF
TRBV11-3	CASSLVITGELFF
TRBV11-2	CASSFVADWGYTF
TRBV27	CASSLYGLTGLPQYF
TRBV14	CASSQDDRVWNSPLHF
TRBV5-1	CASRWTETNTEAFF
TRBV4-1	CASSRGGGRGVYGYTF
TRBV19	CASSTQRAVGTEAFF
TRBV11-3	CASSSRRFAEQYF
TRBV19	CASGQVRANVLTF
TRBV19	CASSIGTGVSDTQYF
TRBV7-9	CASSASRRGQGDMNTEAFF
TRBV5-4	CASSPGTGSYEQYF
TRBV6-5	CASSTGGGGANVLTF
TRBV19	CASSIGQGNIQYF
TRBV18	CASSPGGLTYEQYF
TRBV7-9	CASSQAGLDQPQHF
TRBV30	CAWSVTGGGYTF
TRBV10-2	CASRLSGRATDTQYF
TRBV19	CASSRQGIYNEQFF
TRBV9	CASSATGTPDNEQFF
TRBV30	CAWSWGKGNQPQHF
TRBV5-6	CASSSLGKETQYF
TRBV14	CASSTTEINSPLHF
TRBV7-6	CASSLEWGETQHF
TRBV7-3	CASSRGLRAQNSPLHF
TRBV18	CASSPSGNEKLFF
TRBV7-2	CASSPGLAGRETQYF
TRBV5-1	CASSLVSGGHTGELFF
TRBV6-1	CASRRNTEAFF
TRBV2	CASSYDRAGNTIYF